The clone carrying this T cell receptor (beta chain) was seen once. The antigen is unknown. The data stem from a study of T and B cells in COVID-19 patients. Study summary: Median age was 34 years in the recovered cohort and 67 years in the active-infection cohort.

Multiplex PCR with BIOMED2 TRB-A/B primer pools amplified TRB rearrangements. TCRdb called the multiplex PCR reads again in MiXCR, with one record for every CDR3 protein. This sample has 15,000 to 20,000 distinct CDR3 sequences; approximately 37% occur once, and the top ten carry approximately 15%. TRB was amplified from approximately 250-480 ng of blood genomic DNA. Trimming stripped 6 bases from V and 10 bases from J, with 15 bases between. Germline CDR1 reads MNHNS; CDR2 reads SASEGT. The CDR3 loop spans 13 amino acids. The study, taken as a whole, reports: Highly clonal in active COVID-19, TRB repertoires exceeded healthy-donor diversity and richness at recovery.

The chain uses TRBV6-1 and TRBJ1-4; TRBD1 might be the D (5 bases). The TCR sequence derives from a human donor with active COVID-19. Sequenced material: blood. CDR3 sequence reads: CASRARDLGKLFF. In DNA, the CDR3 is TGTGCCAGCAGAGCCCGGGACCTAGGAAAACTGTTTTTT.